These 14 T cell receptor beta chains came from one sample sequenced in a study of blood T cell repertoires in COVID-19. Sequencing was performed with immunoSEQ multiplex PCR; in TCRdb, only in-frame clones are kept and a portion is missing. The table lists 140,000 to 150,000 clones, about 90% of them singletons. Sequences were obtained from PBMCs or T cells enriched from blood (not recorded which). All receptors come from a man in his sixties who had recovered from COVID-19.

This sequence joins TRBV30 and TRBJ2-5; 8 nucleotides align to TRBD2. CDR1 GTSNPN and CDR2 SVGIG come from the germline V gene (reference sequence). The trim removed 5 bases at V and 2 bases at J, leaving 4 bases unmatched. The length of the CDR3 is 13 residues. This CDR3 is CAWASGLQETQYF. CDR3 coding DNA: TGTGCCTGGGCTAGCGGGCTTCAAGAGACCCAGTACTTC.

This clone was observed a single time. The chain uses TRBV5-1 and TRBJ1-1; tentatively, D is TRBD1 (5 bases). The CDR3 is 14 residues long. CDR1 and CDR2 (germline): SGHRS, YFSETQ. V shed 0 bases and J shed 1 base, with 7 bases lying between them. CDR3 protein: CASSLVRENTEAFF. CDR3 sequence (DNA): TGCGCCAGCAGCTTGGTCAGGGAGAACACTGAAGCTTTCTTT.

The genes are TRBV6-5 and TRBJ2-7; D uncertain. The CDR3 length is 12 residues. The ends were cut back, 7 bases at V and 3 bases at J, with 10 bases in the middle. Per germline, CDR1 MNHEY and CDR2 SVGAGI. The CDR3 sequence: CASIAEHYEQYF. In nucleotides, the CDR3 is TGTGCCAGCATTGCCGAACACTACGAGCAGTACTTC.

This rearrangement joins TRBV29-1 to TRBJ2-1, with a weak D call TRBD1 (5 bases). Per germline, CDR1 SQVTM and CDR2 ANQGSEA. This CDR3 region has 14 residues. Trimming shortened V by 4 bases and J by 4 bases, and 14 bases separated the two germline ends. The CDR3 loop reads CSVVKGVGYNEQFF. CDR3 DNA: TGCAGCGTTGTCAAAGGGGTGGGTTACAATGAGCAGTTCTTC.

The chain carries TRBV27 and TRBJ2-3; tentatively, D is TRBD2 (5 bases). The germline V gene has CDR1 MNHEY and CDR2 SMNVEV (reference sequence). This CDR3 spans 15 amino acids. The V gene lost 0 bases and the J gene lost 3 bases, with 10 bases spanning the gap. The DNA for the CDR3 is TGTGCCAGCAGTTTATCGCTAGCTCTTACAGATACGCAGTATTTT. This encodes CASSLSLALTDTQYF.

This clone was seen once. The CDR3 loop reads CATSFGTVATNEKLFF. DNA for the CDR3: TGTGCCACCAGCTTTGGGACAGTCGCAACTAATGAAAAACTGTTTTTT. The gene calls are TRBV15 and TRBJ1-4; TRBD1 aligns across 7 bases. This CDR3 has 16 residues. In germline, CDR1 is LNHNV, CDR2 YYDKDF (reference sequence). The V and J ends lost 5 bases and 0 bases, in that order; junction bases with no gene match: 6.

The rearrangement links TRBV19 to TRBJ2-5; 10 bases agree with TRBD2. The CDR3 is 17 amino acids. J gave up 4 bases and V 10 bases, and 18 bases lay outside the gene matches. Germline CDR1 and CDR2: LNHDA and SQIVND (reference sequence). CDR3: CATAPLAGARVRETQYF. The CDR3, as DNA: TGTGCCACGGCCCCGCTAGCGGGGGCGAGGGTGAGAGAGACCCAGTACTTC. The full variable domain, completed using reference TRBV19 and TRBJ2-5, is DGGITQSPKYLFRKEGQNVTLSCEQNLNHDAMYWYRQDPGQGLRLIYYSQIVNDFQKGDIAEGYSVSREKKESFPLTVTSAQKNPTAFYLCATAPLAGARVRETQYFGPGTRLLVL.

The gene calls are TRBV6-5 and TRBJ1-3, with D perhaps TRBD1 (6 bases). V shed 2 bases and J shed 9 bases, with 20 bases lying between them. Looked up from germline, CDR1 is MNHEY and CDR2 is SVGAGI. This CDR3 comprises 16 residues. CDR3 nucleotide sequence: TGTGCCAGCAGTTACCGATTACAGGGCGGGGGTGGCACCATATATTTT. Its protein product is CASSYRLQGGGGTIYF.

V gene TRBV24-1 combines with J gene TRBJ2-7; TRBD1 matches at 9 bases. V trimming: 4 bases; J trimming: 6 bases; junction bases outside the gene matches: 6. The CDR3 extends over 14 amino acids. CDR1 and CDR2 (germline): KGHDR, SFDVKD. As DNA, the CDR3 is TGTGCCACCAGTGACCCTGGACAGGGGAGCGAGCAGTACTTC. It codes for CATSDPGQGSEQYF.

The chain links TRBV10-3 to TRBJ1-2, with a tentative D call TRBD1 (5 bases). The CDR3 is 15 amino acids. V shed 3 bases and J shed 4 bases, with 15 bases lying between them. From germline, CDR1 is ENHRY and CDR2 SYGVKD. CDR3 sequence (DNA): TGTGCCATCAGTGACCTCGACAGCCGCTCCTATGGCTACACCTTC. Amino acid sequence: CAISDLDSRSYGYTF.

This CDR3 is CASSQGAAGNTIYF. The CDR3 coding sequence is TGTGCCAGCAGCCAGGGGGCGGCTGGAAACACCATATATTTT. The genes are TRBV3-1 (or the pseudogene TRBV3-2) and TRBJ1-3, with a possible D match to TRBD1 (6 bases). V lost 3 bases to trimming and J lost 2 bases, with 8 bases between them. This CDR3 comprises 14 residues. The V gene's germline CDR1 is LGHDT and CDR2 YNNKEL (reference sequence).

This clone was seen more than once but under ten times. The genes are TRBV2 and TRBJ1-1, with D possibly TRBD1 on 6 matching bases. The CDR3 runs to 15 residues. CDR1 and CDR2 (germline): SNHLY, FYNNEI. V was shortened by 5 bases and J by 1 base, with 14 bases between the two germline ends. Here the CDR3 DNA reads TGTGCCAGCAGTATGCCCCAAGGGGGGAACACTGAAGCTTTCTTT. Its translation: CASSMPQGGNTEAFF.

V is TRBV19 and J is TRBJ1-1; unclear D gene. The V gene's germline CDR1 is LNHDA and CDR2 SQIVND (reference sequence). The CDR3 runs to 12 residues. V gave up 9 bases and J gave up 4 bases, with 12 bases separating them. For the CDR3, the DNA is TGTGCCAGGAGGAATGCCTGCACTGAAGCTTTCTTT. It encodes CARRNACTEAFF. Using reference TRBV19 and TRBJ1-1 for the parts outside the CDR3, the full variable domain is DGGITQSPKYLFRKEGQNVTLSCEQNLNHDAMYWYRQDPGQGLRLIYYSQIVNDFQKGDIAEGYSVSREKKESFPLTVTSAQKNPTAFYLCARRNACTEAFFGQGTRLTVV.

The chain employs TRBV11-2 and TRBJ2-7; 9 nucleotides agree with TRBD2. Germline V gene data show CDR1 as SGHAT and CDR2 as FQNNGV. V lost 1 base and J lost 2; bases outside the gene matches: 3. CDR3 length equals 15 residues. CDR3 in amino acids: CASSLGTSVTYEQYF. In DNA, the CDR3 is TGTGCCAGCAGCTTAGGGACTAGCGTCACCTACGAGCAGTACTTC.